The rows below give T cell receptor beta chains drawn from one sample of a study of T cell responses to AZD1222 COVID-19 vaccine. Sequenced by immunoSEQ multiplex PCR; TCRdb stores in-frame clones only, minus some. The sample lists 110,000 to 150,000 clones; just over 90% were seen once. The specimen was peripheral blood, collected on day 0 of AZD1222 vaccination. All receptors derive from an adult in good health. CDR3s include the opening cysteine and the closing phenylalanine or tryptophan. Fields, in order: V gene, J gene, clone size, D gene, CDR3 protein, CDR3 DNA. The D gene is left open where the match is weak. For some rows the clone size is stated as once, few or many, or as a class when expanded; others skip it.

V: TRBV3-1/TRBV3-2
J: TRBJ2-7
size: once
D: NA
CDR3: CASSQSQGIYEQYF
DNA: TGTGCCAGCAGCCAAAGCCAAGGTATCTACGAGCAGTACTTC

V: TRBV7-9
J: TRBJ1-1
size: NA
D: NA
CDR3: CASSTRGVGTEAFF
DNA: TGTGCCAGCAGCACCAGAGGGGTCGGCACTGAAGCTTTCTTT

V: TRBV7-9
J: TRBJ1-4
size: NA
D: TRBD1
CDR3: CASSFWTGENEKLFF
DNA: TGTGCCAGCAGCTTTTGGACAGGGGAGAACGAAAAACTGTTTTTT

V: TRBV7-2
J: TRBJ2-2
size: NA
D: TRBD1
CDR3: CASSYTGTDTGELFF
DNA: TGTGCCAGCAGCTACACCGGGACAGACACCGGGGAGCTGTTTTTT

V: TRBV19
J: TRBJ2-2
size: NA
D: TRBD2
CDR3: CASRLNSGGAAVTGELFF
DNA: TGTGCCAGTAGGCTGAACAGCGGGGGGGCCGCGGTAACCGGGGAGCTGTTTTTT

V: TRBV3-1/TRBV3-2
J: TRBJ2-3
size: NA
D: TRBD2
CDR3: CASSQQGLGTDTQYF
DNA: TGTGCCAGCAGCCAACAGGGACTAGGCACAGATACGCAGTATTTT

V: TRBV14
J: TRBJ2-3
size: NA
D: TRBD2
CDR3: CASSESAGTTLTDTQYF
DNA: TGTGCCAGCAGCGAAAGCGCCGGGACTACCCTCACAGATACGCAGTATTTT

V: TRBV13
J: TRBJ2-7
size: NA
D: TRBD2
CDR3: CASSLGLSGGASEQYF
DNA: TGTGCCAGCAGCTTAGGCCTTAGCGGGGGGGCAAGCGAGCAGTACTTC

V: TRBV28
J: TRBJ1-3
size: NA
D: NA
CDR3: CASSSWEEGSGNTIYF
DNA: TGTGCCAGCAGCTCTTGGGAAGAAGGCTCTGGAAACACCATATATTTT

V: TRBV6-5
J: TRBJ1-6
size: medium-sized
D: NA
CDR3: CASRNRLGMPLHF
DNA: TGTGCCAGCAGAAACCGATTAGGGATGCCCCTCCACTTT

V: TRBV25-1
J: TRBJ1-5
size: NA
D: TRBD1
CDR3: CASRGDRWDQPQHF
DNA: TGTGCCAGCAGGGGGGACAGGTGGGATCAGCCCCAGCATTTT

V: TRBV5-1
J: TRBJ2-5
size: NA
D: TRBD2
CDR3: CASSFVGTSGGAETQYF
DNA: TGCGCCAGCAGCTTCGTGGGAACTAGCGGGGGGGCGGAGACCCAGTACTTC

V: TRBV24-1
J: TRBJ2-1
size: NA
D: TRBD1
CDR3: CATSRDSYNEQFF
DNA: TGTGCCACCAGCCGGGACAGTTACAATGAGCAGTTCTTC

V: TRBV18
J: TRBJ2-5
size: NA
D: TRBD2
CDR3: CASSPLPRISAGAGPKETQYF
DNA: TGTGCCAGCTCACCTCTCCCCCGCATCTCGGCGGGAGCGGGGCCAAAAGAGACCCAGTACTTC

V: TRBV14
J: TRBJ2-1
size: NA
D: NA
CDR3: CASSQERRVSYNEQFF
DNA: TGTGCCAGCAGCCAAGAAAGGAGGGTTTCCTACAATGAGCAGTTCTTC

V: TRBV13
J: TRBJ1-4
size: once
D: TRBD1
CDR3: CASSGGTGDRGEKLFF
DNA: TGTGCCAGCAGCGGCGGGACAGGGGACCGAGGAGAAAAACTGTTTTTT

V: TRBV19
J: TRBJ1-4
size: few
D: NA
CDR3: CASRSDATNEKLFF
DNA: TGTGCCAGTAGGAGCGATGCAACTAATGAAAAACTGTTTTTT

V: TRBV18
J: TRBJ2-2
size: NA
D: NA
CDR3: CASSLGPENTGELFF
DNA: TGTGCCAGCTCGCTCGGACCGGAGAACACCGGGGAGCTGTTTTTT

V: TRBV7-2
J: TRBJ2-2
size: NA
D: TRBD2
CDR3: CASSLGLAGTGELFF
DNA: TGTGCCAGCAGCTTAGGACTAGCGGGGACCGGGGAGCTGTTTTTT

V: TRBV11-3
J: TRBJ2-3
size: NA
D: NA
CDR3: CASSRDFTNTDTQYF
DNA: TGTGCCAGCAGCCGGGACTTCACGAACACAGATACGCAGTATTTT

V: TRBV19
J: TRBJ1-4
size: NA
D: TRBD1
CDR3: CASRIGGAGEKLFF
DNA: TGTGCCAGTAGGATAGGGGGCGCCGGTGAAAAACTGTTTTTT

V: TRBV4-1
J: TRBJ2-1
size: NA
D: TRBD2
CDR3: CASSQDGGGHEQFF
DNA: TGCGCCAGCAGCCAAGATGGCGGGGGGCATGAGCAGTTCTTC

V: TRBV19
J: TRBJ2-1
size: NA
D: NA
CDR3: CASSVVYNEQFF
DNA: TGTGCCAGTAGTGTAGTCTACAATGAGCAGTTCTTC

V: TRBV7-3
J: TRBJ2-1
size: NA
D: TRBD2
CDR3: CASSLIAGMNEQFF
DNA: TGTGCCAGCAGCTTAATAGCGGGAATGAATGAGCAGTTCTTC

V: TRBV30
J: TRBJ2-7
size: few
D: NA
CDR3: CAWSGALGISYEQYF
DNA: TGTGCCTGGAGCGGGGCCCTGGGTATCTCCTACGAGCAGTACTTC

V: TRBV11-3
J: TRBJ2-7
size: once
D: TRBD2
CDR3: CASSSRLAGDPYEQYF
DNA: TGTGCCAGCAGTTCCCGACTAGCGGGTGACCCCTACGAGCAGTACTTC

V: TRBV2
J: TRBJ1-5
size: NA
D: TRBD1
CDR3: CASSSRGRDQPQHF
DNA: TGTGCCAGCAGTTCCAGGGGGCGCGATCAGCCCCAGCATTTT

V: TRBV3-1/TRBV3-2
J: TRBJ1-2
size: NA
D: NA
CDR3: CASSQSEVGYTF
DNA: TGTGCCAGCAGCCAATCCGAGGTTGGCTACACCTTC

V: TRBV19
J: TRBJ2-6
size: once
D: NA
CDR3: CASSRTPFSSGANVLTF
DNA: TGTGCCAGTAGCCGTACCCCCTTCAGCTCTGGGGCCAACGTCCTGACTTTC

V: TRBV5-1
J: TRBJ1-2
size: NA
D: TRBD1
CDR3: CASSLDGGRGNYGYTF
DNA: TGCGCCAGCAGCTTGGACGGTGGCAGGGGGAACTATGGCTACACCTTC

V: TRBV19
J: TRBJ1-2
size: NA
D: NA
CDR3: CASSIVGRTVYGYTF
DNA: TGTGCCAGTAGTATAGTAGGGCGGACCGTCTATGGCTACACCTTC

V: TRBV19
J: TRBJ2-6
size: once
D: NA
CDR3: CASSLAGPGANVLTF
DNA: TGTGCCAGTAGTCTGGCAGGGCCCGGGGCCAACGTCCTGACTTTC

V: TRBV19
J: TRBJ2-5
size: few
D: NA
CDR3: CASSISSETQYF
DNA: TGTGCCAGTAGTATTAGTTCCGAGACCCAGTACTTC

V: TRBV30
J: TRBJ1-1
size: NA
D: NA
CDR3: CAWSGTSGFYGEAFF
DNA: TGTGCCTGGAGTGGTACGTCAGGGTTTTATGGTGAAGCTTTCTTT

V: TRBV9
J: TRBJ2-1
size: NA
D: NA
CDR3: CASTEDGSYNEQFF
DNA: TGTGCCAGCACCGAGGACGGCTCCTACAATGAGCAGTTCTTC

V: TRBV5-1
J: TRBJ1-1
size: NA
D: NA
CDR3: CASSLGPGENTEAFF
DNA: TGCGCCAGCAGCTTGGGGCCGGGGGAGAACACTGAAGCTTTCTTT

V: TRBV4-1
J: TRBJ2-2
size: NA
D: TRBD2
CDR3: CASSRGLAGESAGELFF
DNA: TGCGCCAGCAGCCGAGGCCTCGCGGGAGAGAGCGCCGGGGAGCTGTTTTTT

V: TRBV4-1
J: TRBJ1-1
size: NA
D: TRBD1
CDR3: CASSQLQGGRTEAFF
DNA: TGCGCCAGCAGCCAATTACAGGGGGGTAGAACTGAAGCTTTCTTT

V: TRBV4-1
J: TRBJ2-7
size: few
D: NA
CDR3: CASSQDPGSGRKSYEQYF
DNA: TGCGCCAGCAGCCAAGACCCAGGGAGCGGTCGGAAGTCCTACGAGCAGTACTTC

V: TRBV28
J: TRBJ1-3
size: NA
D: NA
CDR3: CASSLKRSGNTIYF
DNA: TGTGCCAGCAGTTTGAAACGCTCTGGAAACACCATATATTTT

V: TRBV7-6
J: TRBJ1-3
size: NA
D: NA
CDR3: CASSLVAGSGNTIYF
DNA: TGTGCCAGCAGCTTAGTTGCCGGCTCTGGAAACACCATATATTTT

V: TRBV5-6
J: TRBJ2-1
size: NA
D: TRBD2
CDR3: CASSLGLAGGLVNEQFF
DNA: TGTGCCAGCAGCTTGGGGCTAGCGGGAGGTCTTGTCAATGAGCAGTTCTTC

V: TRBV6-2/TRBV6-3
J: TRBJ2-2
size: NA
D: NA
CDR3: CASSPLKGRGAFLTGELFF
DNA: TGTGCCAGCAGCCCTCTCAAAGGCAGGGGGGCCTTTCTTACCGGGGAGCTGTTTTTT

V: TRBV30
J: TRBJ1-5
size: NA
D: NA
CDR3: CAWRDRGGEQPQHF
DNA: TGTGCCTGGCGGGATAGGGGGGGAGAACAGCCCCAGCATTTT

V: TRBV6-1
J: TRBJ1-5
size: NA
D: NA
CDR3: CASSDLPGPTENQPQHF
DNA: TGTGCCAGCAGTGACCTTCCGGGACCGACCGAGAATCAGCCCCAGCATTTT

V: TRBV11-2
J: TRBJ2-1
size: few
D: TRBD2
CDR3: CASRYTSGLQFF
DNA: TGTGCCAGCAGGTATACTAGCGGGCTTCAGTTCTTC

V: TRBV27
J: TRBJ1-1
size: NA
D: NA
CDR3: CASSLLGTEAFF
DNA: TGTGCCAGCAGTCTCCTTGGGACTGAAGCTTTCTTT

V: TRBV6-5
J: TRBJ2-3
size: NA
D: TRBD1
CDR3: CASSQGAGDTQYF
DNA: TGTGCCAGCAGTCAGGGGGCTGGAGATACGCAGTATTTT

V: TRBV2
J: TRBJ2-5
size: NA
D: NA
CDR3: CASSDTEPYQETQYF
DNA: TGTGCCAGCAGTGATACTGAACCCTACCAAGAGACCCAGTACTTC

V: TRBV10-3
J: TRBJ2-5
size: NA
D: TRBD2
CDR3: CAIRTREKETQYF
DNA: TGTGCCATACGGACTAGGGAAAAAGAGACCCAGTACTTC

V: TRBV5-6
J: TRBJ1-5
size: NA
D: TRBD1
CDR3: CASSAGGWGNQPQHF
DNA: TGTGCCAGCAGCGCAGGGGGGTGGGGCAATCAGCCCCAGCATTTT

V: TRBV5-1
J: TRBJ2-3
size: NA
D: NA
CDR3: CASSLISDTQYF
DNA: TGCGCCAGCAGTCTCATATCAGATACGCAGTATTTT

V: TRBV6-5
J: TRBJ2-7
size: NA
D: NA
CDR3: CASRRSFYEQYF
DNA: TGTGCCAGCAGGCGAAGCTTCTACGAGCAGTACTTC